This TCR beta chain came from a study of OX40 agonist ivuxolimab in advanced cancers. About the study: Recorded diagnoses for dose-escalation patients were hepatocellular carcinoma, melanoma, renal cell or head and neck cancer.

The ends were cut back, 2 bases at V and 7 bases at J, with 11 bases in the middle. The CDR3 contains 13 residues. Germline CDR1 reads MNHNY; CDR2 reads SVGAGI (reference sequence). Remarks on this clone: Its antigen is not known.

Study-wide points: Researchers report that CD8+ T cells had, on average, more expanded clones than CD4+. The 0.1-3.0 mg/kg partial responders had among the lowest clonal expansion.

TCRdb's copy holds only in-frame clones and misses some; the assay was immunoSEQ multiplex PCR. This sample has over 50,000 clones, with just under 90% found just once. The material sequenced was CD4+ or CD8+ T cells sorted from blood, taken in a trial of the OX40 agonist ivuxolimab. This TCR was recovered from an adult with an advanced solid tumor such as melanoma, head and neck, liver or kidney cancer. The J gene is TRBJ1-2, the V gene TRBV6-6, with D perhaps matching TRBD1 (6 bases). CDR3 nucleotide sequence: TGTGCCAGCAGTTACGAACAGGGAAGTGGCTACACCTTC. This translates into CASSYEQGSGYTF.